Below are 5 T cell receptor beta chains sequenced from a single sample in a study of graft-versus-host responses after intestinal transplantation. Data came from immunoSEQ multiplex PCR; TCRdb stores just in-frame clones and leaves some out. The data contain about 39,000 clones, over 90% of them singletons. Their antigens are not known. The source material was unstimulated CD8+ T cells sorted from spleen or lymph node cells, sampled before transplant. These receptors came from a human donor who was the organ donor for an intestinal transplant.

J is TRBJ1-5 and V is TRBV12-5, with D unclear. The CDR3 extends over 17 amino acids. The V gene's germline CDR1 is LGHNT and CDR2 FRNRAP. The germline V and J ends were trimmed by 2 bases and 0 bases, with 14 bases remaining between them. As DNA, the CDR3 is TGTGCTAGTGGTTTGCCACGGACGGATTATAGCAATCAGCCCCAGCATTTT. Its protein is CASGLPRTDYSNQPQHF.

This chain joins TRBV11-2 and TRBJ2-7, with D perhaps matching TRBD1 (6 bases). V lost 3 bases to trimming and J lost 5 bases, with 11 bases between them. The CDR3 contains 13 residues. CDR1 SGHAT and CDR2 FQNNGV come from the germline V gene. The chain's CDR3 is CASSFQGRDEQYF. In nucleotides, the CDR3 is TGTGCCAGCAGCTTCCAGGGGAGAGACGAGCAGTACTTC.

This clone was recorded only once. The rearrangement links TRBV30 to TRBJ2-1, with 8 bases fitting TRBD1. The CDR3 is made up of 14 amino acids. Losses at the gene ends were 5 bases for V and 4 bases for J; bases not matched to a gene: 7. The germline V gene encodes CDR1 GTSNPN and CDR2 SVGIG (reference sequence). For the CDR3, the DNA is TGTGCCTGGGGGACAGGAGGAAGGTACAATGAGCAGTTCTTC. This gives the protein CAWGTGGRYNEQFF.

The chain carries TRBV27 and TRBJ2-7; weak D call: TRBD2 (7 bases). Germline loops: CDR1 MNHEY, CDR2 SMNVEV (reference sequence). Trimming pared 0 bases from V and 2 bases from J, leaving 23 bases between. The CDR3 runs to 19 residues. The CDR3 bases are TGTGCCAGCAGTTTATCGTTCCCGAGACGGGGGGCCCGAGCCTACGAGCAGTACTTC. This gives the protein CASSLSFPRRGARAYEQYF.

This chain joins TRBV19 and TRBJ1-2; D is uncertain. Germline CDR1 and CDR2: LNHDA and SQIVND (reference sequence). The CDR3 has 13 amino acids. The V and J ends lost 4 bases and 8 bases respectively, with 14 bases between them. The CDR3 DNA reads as TGTGCCAGTAGTACAACAGTCGACTGGGGCTACACCTTC. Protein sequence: CASSTTVDWGYTF.